This T cell receptor beta chain came from a study of blood T cell repertoires in COVID-19. Looking at the study overall: Material from acute and convalescent COVID-19 was sourced from the United States, Italy and Spain.

In the original workflow: Amplifying reference gene primers gave estimates of nucleated cell counts. TCRdb's table, derived via immunoSEQ multiplex PCR, lists solely in-frame clones and lacks some. V and J calls and clone size follow that table, whereas D and trimming were derived from the DNA. The data hold fewer than 650,000 clones, with approximately 91% observed a single time. CDR3 length: 13 amino acids. Trimming cost V 5 bases and J 0 bases, with 8 bases left between them. Germline V gives CDR1 GTSNPN, CDR2 SVGIG (reference sequence). The receptor's source is a woman aged 45-65 years with COVID-19, enrolled during active disease. Sequencing was carried out using peripheral blood. This chain joins TRBV30 and TRBJ1-5, with D hard to call. DNA of the CDR3: TGTGCCTGGCGGGGTGGTAGCAATCAGCCCCAGCATTTT. Its translation is CAWRGGSNQPQHF.